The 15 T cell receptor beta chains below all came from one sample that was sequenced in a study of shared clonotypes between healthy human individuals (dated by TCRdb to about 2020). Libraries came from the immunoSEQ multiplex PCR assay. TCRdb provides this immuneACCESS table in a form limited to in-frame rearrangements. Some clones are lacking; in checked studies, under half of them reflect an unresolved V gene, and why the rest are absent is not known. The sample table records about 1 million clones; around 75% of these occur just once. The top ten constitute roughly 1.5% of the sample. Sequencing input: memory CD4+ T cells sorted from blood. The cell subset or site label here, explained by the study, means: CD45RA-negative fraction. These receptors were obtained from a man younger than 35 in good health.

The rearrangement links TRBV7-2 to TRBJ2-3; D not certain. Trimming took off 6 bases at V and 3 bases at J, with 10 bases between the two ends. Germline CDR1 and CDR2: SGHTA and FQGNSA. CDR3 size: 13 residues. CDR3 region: CASSSSWTDTQYF. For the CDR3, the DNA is TGTGCCAGCAGTTCCTCCTGGACAGATACGCAGTATTTT.

CDR3 sequence: CASSGRGGYNSPLHF. Here the CDR3 DNA reads TGTGCCAGCAGCGGAAGGGGGGGCTATAATTCACCCCTCCACTTT. The chain joins TRBV9 to TRBJ1-6; possibly TRBD1 for D (6 bases). The CDR3 totals 15 residues. Germline CDR1 and CDR2: SGDLS and YYNGEE. V lost 3 bases, J lost 3 bases, and 10 bases lay in between.

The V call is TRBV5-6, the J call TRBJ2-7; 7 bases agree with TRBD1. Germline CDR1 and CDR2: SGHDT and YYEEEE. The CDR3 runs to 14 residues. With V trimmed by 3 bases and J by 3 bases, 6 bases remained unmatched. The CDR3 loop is CASSSQGNDYEQYF. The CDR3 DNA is TGTGCCAGCAGCTCACAGGGGAACGACTACGAGCAGTACTTC.

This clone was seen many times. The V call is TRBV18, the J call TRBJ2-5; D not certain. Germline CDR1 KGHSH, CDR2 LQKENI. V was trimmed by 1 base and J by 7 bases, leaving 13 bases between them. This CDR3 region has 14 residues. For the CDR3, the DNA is TGTGCCAGCTCACCACAGAGCAGTCCGGGGACCCAGTACTTC. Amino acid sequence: CASSPQSSPGTQYF.

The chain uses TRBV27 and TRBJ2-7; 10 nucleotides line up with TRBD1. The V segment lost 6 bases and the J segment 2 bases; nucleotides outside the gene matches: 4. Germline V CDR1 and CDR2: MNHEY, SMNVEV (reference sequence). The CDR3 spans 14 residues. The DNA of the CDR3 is TGTGCCAGCAGGACCGGGACAGGGGCCTACGAGCAGTACTTC. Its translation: CASRTGTGAYEQYF.

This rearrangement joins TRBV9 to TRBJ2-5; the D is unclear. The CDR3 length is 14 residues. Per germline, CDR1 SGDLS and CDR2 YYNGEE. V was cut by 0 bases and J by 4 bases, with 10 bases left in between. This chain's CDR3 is CASSVEESRETQYF. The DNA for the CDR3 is TGTGCCAGCAGCGTAGAGGAGTCGCGAGAGACCCAGTACTTC. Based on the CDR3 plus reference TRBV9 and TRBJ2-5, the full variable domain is DSGVTQTPKHLITATGQRVTLRCSPRSGDLSVYWYQQSLDQGLQFLIQYYNGEERAKGNILERFSAQQFPDLHSELNLSSLELGDSALYFCASSVEESRETQYFGPGTRLLVL.

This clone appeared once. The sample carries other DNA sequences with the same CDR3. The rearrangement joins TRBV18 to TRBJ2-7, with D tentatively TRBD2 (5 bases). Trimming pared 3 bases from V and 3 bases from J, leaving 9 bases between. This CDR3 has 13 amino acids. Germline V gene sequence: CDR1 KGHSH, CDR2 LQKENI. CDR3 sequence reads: CASSPGLNYEQYF. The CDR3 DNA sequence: TGTGCCAGCTCACCCGGACTGAACTACGAGCAGTACTTC.

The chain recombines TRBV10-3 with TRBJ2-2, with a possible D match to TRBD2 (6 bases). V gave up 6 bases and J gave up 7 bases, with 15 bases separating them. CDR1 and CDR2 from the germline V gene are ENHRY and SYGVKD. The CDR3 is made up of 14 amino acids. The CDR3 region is CAISSGGEYGELFF. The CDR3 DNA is TGTGCCATCAGCTCCGGCGGGGAGTACGGGGAGCTGTTTTTT.

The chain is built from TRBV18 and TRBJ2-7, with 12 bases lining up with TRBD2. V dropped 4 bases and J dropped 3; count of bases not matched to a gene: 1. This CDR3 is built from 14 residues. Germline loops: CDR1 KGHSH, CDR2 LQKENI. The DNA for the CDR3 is TGTGCCAGCTCACGGACTAGCGGGAACTACGAGCAGTACTTC. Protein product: CASSRTSGNYEQYF.

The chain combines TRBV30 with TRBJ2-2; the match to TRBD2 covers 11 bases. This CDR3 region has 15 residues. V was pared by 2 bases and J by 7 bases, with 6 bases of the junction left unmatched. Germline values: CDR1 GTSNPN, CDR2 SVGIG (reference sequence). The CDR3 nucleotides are TGTGCCTGGAGTCCACTGACTAGCGGGATCGGGGAGCTGTTTTTT. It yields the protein CAWSPLTSGIGELFF.

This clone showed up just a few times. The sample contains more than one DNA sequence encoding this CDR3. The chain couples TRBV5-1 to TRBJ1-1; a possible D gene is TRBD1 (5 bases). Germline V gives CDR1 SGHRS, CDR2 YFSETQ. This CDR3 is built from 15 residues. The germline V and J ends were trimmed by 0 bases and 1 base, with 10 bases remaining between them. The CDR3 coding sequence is TGCGCCAGCAGCTTGGATCAGGGCCGGAACACTGAAGCTTTCTTT. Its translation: CASSLDQGRNTEAFF.

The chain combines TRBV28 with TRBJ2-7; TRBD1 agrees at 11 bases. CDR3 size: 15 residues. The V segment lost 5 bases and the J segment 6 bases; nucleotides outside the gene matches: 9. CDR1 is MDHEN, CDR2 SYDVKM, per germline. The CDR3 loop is CASSPRTGGRAEQYF. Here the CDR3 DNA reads TGTGCCAGCAGTCCGCGGACAGGGGGCAGGGCCGAGCAGTACTTC. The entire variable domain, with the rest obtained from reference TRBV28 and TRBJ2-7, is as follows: DVKVTQSSRYLVKRTGEKVFLECVQDMDHENMFWYRQDPGLGLRLIYFSYDVKMKEKGDIPEGYSVSREKKERFSLILESASTNQTSMYLCASSPRTGGRAEQYFGPGTRLTVT.

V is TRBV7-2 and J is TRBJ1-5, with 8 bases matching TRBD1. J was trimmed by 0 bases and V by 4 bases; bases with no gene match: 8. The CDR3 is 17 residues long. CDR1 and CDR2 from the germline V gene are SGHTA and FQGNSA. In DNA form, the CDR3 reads TGTGCCAGCAGCTGGGGGACAGGAGTTTATAGCAATCAGCCCCAGCATTTT. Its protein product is CASSWGTGVYSNQPQHF.

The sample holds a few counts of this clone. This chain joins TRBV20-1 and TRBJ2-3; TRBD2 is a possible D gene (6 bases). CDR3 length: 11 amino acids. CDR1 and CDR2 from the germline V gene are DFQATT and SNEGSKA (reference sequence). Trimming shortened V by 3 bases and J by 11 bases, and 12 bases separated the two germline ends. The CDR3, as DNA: TGCAGTGCTAGCTGGGACTCGAGGCAGTATTTT. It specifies CSASWDSRQYF.

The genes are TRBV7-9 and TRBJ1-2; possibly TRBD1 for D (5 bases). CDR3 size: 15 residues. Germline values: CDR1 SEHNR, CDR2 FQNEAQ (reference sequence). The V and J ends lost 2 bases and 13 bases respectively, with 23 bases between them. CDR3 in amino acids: CASSLQNREQARITF. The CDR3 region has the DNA TGTGCCAGCAGCTTACAAAATCGAGAACAGGCTAGAATCACCTTC. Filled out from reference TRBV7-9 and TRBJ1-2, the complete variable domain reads DTGVSQNPRHKITKRGQNVTFRCDPISEHNRLYWYRQTLGQGPEFLTYFQNEAQLEKSRLLSDRFSAERPKGSFSTLEIQRTEQGDSAMYLCASSLQNREQARITFGSGTRLTVV.